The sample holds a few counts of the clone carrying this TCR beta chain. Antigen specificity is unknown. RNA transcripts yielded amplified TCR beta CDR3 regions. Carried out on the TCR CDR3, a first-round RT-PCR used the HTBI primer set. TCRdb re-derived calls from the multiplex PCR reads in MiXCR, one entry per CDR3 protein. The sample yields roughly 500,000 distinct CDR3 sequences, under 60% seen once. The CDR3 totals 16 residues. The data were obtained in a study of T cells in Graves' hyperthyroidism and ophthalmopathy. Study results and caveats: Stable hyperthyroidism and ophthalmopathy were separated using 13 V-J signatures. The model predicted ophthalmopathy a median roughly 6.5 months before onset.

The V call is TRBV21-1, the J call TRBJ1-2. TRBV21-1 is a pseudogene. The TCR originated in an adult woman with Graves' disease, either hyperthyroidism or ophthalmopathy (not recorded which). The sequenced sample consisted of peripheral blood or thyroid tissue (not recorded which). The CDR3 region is CASSRRVGSRREGYTF. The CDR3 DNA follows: TGTGCCAGCAGCAGAAGGGTCGGATCCCGCCGCGAAGGCTACACCTTC.